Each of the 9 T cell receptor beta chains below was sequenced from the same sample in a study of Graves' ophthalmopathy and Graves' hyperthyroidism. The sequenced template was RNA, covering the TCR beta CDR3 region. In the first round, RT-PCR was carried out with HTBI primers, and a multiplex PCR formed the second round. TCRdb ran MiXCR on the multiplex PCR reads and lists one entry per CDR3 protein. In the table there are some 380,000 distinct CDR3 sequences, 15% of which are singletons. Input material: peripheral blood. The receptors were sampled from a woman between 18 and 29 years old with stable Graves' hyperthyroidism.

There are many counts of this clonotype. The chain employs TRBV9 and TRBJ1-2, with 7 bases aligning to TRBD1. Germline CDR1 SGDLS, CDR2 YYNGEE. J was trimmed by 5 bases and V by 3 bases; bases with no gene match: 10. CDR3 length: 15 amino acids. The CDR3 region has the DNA TGTGCCAGCAGCGCCCTTTCGACAGGGACTTATGGCTACACCTTC. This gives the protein CASSALSTGTYGYTF.

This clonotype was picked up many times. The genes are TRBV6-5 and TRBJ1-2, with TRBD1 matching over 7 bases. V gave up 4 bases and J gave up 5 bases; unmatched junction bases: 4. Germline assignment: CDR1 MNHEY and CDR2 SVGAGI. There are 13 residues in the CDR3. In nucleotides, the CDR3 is TGTGCCAGCAGTTGGGCAGGGGGTTATGGCTACACCTTC. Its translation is CASSWAGGYGYTF.

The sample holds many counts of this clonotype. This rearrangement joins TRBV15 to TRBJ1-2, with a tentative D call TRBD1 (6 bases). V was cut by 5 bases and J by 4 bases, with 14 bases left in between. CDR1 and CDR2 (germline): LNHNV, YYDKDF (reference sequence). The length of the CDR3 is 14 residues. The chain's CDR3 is CATSQGGGTYGYTF. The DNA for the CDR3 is TGTGCCACCAGCCAAGGAGGGGGTACCTATGGCTACACCTTC. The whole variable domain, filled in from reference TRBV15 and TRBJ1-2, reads DAMVIQNPRYQVTQFGKPVTLSCSQTLNHNVMYWYQQKSSQAPKLLFHYYDKDFNNEADTPDNFQSRRPNTSFCFLDIRSPGLGDTAMYLCATSQGGGTYGYTFGSGTRLTVV.

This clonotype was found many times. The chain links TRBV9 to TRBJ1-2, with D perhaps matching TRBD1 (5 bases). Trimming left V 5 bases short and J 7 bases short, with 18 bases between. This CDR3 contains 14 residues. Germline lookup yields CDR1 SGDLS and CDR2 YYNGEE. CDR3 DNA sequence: TGTGCCAGCAGGACAGCCCCAATACATGGTGGCTACACCTTC. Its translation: CASRTAPIHGGYTF. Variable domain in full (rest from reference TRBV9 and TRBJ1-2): DSGVTQTPKHLITATGQRVTLRCSPRSGDLSVYWYQQSLDQGLQFLIQYYNGEERAKGNILERFSAQQFPDLHSELNLSSLELGDSALYFCASRTAPIHGGYTFGSGTRLTVV.

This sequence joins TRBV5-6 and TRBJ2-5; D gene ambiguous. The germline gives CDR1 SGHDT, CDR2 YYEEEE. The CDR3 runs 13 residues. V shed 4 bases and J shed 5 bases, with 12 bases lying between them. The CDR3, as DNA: TGTGCCAGCAGCCCTCCCTACCCGGAGACCCAGTACTTC. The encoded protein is CASSPPYPETQYF. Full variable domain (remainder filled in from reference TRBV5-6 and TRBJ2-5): DAGVTQSPTHLIKTRGQQVTLRCSPKSGHDTVSWYQQALGQGPQFIFQYYEEEERQRGNFPDRFSGHQFPNYSSELNVNALLLGDSALYLCASSPPYPETQYFGPGTRLLVL.

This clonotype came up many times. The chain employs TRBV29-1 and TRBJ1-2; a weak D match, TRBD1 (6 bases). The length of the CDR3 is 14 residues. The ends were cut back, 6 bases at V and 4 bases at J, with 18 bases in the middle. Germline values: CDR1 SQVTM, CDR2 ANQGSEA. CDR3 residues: CSVGLGGTSYGYTF. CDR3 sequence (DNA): TGCAGCGTGGGCCTAGGGGGTACCTCCTATGGCTACACCTTC.

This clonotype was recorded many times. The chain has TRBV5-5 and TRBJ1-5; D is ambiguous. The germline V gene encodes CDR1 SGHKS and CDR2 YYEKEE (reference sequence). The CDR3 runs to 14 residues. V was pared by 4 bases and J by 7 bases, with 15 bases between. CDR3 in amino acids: CASSTSTDPQPQHF. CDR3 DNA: TGTGCCAGCAGCACATCGACCGACCCCCAGCCCCAGCATTTT.

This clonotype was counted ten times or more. The CDR3 loop is CSARLGGENTEAFF. In DNA form, the CDR3 reads TGCAGTGCTCGGCTGGGGGGTGAGAACACTGAAGCTTTCTTT. The chain links TRBV20-1 to TRBJ1-1; D is possibly TRBD1 (5 bases). Germline V gene sequence: CDR1 DFQATT, CDR2 SNEGSKA (reference sequence). CDR3 length: 14 amino acids. V was pared by 5 bases and J by 1 base, with 14 bases between.

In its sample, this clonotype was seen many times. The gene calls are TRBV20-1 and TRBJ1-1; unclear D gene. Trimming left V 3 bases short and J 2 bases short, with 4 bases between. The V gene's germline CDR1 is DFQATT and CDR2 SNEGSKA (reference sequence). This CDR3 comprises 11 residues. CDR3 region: CSASANTEAFF. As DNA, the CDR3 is TGCAGTGCTAGTGCTAACACTGAAGCTTTCTTT.